What follows are 10 T cell receptor beta chains derived from one specimen sequenced in a study of cytomegalovirus exposure and HLA in healthy donors. The PCR made use of 60 Vbeta and 13 Jbeta primers. The method was immunoSEQ multiplex PCR; TCRdb's version includes in-frame clones alone and lacks a portion of them. The table has fewer than 130,000 clones, around 80% seen once. The sequenced material came from PBMCs. The receptors stem from a man aged 25-40 years in good health and CMV-seropositive.

The chain is built from TRBV30 and TRBJ1-1; D uncertain. V was shortened by 0 bases and J by 3 bases, with 5 bases between the two germline ends. Germline values: CDR1 GTSNPN, CDR2 SVGIG (reference sequence). This CDR3 is built from 12 residues. The CDR3, as DNA: TGTGCCTGGAGTGTATCTGACACTGAAGCTTTCTTT. It translates to CAWSVSDTEAFF.

This chain links TRBV30 with TRBJ1-1; D remains ambiguous. The V end lost 0 bases, the J end lost 5 bases, and 19 bases lay between the germline ends. The CDR3 spans 16 residues. The germline CDR1 and CDR2 sequences are GTSNPN and SVGIG (reference sequence). The CDR3: CAWSVLFREAGTEAFF. The CDR3 DNA reads as TGTGCCTGGAGTGTACTCTTTCGGGAGGCGGGGACTGAAGCTTTCTTT.

A few counts support this clone. The chain links TRBV7-2 to TRBJ1-4; the match to TRBD1 covers 10 bases. The CDR3 has 16 amino acids. CDR1 is SGHTA and CDR2 is FQGNSA in the germline V gene. V lost 4 bases and J lost 5; bases outside the gene matches: 7. CDR3 nucleotides: TGTGCCAGCAGCTCGACAGGGGGCTTATTCAATGAAAAACTGTTTTTT. Translating it yields CASSSTGGLFNEKLFF.

V is TRBV10-3 and J is TRBJ1-2; D is uncertain. V was pared by 0 bases and J by 4 bases, with 6 bases between. Per germline, CDR1 ENHRY and CDR2 SYGVKD. The CDR3 runs 13 residues. As DNA, the CDR3 is TGTGCCATCAGTGAGTCACGGAGCTATGGCTACACCTTC. Translation: CAISESRSYGYTF.

The chain recombines TRBV9 with TRBJ2-3, with D possibly matching TRBD1 (5 bases). CDR1 is SGDLS, CDR2 YYNGEE, per germline. V dropped 3 bases and J dropped 5 bases, with 19 bases sitting between them. CDR3 size: 16 residues. The CDR3: CASSDRREWGLDTQYF. CDR3 coding DNA: TGTGCCAGCAGCGACAGAAGGGAATGGGGCCTAGATACGCAGTATTTT.

The chain's CDR3 is CASSDRDRGNTEAFF. The CDR3 DNA reads as TGTGCCAGCAGCGATAGGGACAGGGGGAACACTGAAGCTTTCTTT. The V gene is TRBV5-8, the J gene TRBJ1-1, with 10 bases matching TRBD1. CDR1 and CDR2 from the germline V gene are SGHTS and YDEGEE. This CDR3 has 15 residues. Trimming removed 4 bases from V and 1 base from J; junction bases left unmatched: 4.

The CDR3 loop is CASSPRGGNQPQHF. CDR3 nucleotide sequence: TGTGCCAGTAGTCCTCGAGGGGGTAATCAGCCCCAGCATTTT. The chain recombines TRBV19 with TRBJ1-5; possibly TRBD1 for D (6 bases). Germline CDR1 is LNHDA and CDR2 is SQIVND (reference sequence). Trimming removed 5 bases from V and 4 bases from J, with 12 bases in between. This CDR3 region has 14 residues.

The genes are TRBV19 and TRBJ1-1; D remains unclear. The CDR3 extends over 16 amino acids. CDR1 LNHDA and CDR2 SQIVND come from the germline V gene (reference sequence). The V end lost 4 bases, the J end lost 1 base, and 16 bases lay between the germline ends. CDR3 in amino acids: CASSTPGGRPNTEAFF. CDR3 bases: TGTGCCAGTAGTACACCAGGAGGACGGCCGAACACTGAAGCTTTCTTT.

This rearrangement joins TRBV7-8 to TRBJ2-7; no reliable D call. The CDR3 spans 12 residues. Per germline, CDR1 SGHVS and CDR2 FQNEAQ. The V end lost 1 base, the J end lost 3 bases, and 4 bases lay between the germline ends. CDR3 in DNA: TGTGCCAGCAGCTTAGACTTCTACGAGCAGTACTTC. This sequence encodes CASSLDFYEQYF.

This chain links TRBV11-2 with TRBJ2-5, with 9 positions matching TRBD1. Germline V gene sequence: CDR1 SGHAT, CDR2 FQNNGV. CDR3 length: 16 amino acids. J was trimmed by 9 bases and V by 1 base; bases with no gene match: 12. CDR3 amino acids: CASSLVRTGVWGSQYF. CDR3 nucleotides: TGTGCCAGCAGCTTAGTTCGGACAGGGGTATGGGGGTCCCAGTACTTC.